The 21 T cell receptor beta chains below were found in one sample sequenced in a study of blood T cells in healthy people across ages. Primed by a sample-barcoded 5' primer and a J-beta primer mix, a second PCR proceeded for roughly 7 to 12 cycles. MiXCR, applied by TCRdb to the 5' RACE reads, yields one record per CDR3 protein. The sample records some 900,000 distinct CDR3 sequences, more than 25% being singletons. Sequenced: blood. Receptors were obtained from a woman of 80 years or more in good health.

The CDR3: CASSVTSGGAGFGELFF. Here the CDR3 DNA reads TGTGCCAGCAGTGTTACTAGCGGGGGGGCCGGTTTCGGGGAGCTGTTTTTT. The chain uses TRBV27 and TRBJ2-2; 13 positions match TRBD2. V trimming: 5 bases; J trimming: 7 bases; junction bases outside the gene matches: 10. Germline CDR1 and CDR2: MNHEY and SMNVEV (reference sequence). The CDR3 totals 17 residues.

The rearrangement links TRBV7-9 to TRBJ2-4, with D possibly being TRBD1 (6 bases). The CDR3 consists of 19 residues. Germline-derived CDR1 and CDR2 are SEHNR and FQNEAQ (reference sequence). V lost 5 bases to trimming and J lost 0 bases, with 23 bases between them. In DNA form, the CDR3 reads TGTGCCAGCAGCCGGGGAACAGGGACAATCTCTGTAGCCAAAAACATTCAGTACTTC. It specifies CASSRGTGTISVAKNIQYF.

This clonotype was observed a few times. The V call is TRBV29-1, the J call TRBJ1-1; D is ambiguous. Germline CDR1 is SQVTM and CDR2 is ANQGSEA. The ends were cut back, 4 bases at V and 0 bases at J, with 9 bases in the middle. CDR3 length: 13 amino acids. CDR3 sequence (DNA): TGCAGCGTTGGTGCGCAGGTGAACACTGAAGCTTTCTTT. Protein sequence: CSVGAQVNTEAFF.

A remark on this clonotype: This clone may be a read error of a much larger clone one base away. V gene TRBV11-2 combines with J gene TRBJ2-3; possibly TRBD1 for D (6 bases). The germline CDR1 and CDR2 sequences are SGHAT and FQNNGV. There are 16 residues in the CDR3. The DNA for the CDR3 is TGTGCCAACAGCTTTCCCCAGGGGTCCCCCACAGATACGCAGTATTTT. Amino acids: CANSFPQGSPTDTQYF.

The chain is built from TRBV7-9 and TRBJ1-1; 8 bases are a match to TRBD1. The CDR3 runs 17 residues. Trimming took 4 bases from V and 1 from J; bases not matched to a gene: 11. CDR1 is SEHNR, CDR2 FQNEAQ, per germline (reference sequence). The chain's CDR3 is CASSSTDRGTPNTEAFF. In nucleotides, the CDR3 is TGTGCCAGCAGCTCCACAGACAGGGGAACCCCGAACACTGAAGCTTTCTTT.

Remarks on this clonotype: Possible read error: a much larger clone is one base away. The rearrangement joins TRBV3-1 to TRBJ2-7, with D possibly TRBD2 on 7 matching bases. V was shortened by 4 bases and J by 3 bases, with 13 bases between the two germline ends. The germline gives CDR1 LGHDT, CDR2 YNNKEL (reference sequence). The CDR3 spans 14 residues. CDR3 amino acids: CASSPAGAYYEQYF. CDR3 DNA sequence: TGTGCCAGCAGCCCGGCGGGGGCCTACTACGAGCAGTACTTC.

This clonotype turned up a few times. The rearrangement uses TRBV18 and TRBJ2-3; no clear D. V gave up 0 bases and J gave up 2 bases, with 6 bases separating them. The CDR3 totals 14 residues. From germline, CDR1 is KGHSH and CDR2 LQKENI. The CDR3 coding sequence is TGTGCCAGCTCACCACCATTTTCCACAGATACGCAGTATTTT. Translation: CASSPPFSTDTQYF.

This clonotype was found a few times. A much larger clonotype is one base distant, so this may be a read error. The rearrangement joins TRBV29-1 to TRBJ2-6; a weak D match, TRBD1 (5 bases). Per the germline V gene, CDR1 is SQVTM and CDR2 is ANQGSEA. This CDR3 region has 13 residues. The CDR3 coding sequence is TGCAGCGTTGGGAACTCTGGGGCCAACGTCCGGACTTTC. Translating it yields CSVGNSGANVRTF.

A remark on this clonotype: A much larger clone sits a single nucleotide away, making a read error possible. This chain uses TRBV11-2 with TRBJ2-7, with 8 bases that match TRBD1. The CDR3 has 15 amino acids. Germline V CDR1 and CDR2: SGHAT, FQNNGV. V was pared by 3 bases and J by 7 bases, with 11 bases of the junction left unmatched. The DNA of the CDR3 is TGTGCCAGCAGCTTCCAGGGGGCTTCAGAAAATGAGCAGTACTTC. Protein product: CASSFQGASENEQYF.

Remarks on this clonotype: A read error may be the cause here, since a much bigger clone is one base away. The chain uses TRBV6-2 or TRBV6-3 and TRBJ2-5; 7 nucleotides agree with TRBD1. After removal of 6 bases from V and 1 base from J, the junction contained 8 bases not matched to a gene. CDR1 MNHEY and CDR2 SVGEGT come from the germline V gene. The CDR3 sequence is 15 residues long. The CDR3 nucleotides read TGTGCCAGCAGCTGTACAGGGGTCCCCCAAGAGACCCAGTACTTC. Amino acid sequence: CASSCTGVPQETQYF.

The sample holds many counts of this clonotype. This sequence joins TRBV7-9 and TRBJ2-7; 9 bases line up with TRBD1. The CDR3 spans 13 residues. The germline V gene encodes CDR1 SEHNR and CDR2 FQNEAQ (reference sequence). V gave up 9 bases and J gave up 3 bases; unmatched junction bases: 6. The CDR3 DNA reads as TGTGCCAGTGAGGGACAGGGTGGCTACGAGCAGTACTTC. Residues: CASEGQGGYEQYF.

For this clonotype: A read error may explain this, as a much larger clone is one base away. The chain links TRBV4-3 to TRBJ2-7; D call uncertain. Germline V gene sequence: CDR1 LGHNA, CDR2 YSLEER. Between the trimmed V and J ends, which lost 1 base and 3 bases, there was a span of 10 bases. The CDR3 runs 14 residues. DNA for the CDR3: TGCGCCAGCAGCCAAGGTCTGGGCTTCTACGAGCAGTACTTC. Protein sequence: CASSQGLGFYEQYF.

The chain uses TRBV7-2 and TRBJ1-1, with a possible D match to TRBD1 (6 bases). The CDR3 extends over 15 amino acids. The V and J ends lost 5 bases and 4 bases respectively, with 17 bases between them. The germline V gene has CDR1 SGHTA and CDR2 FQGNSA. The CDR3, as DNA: TGTGCCAGCAGCCAACGCGGGGGCAGGTTCACTGAAGCTTTCTTT. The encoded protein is CASSQRGGRFTEAFF.

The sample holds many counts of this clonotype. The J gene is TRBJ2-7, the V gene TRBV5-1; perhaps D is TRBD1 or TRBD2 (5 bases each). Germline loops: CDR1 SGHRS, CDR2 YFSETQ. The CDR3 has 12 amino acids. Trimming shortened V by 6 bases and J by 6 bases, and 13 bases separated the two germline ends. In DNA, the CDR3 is TGCGCCAGCATGGGATCCGGGGCCGAGCAGTACTTC. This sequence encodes CASMGSGAEQYF.

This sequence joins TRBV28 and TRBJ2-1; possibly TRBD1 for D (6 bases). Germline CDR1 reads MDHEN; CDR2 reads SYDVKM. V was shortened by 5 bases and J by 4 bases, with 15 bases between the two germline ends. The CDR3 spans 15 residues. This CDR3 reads CASSRSRDIYNEQFF. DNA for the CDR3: TGTGCCAGCAGTCGATCCCGGGACATTTACAATGAGCAGTTCTTC.

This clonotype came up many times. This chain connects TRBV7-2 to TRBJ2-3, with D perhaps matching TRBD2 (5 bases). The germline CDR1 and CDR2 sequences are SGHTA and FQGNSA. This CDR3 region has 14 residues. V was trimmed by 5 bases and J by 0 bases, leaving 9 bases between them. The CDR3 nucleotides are TGTGCCAGCAGCCTGAGAGGGAGCACAGATACGCAGTATTTT. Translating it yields CASSLRGSTDTQYF.

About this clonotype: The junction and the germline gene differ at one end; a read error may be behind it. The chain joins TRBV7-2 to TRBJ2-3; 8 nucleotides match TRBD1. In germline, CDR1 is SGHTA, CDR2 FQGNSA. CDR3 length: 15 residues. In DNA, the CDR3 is TGTGCCCGCAGCTTAGCCCACGCGGGGACAGGTACGCAGTATTTT. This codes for CARSLAHAGTGTQYF.

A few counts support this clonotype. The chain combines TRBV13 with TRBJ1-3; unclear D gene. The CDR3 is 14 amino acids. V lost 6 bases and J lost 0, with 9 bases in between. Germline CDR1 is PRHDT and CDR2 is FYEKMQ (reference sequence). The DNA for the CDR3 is TGTGCCAGCAGTTCCCATAGCTCTGGAAACACCATATATTTT. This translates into CASSSHSSGNTIYF. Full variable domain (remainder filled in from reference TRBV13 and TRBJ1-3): AAGVIQSPRHLIKEKRETATLKCYPIPRHDTVYWYQQGPGQDPQFLISFYEKMQSDKGSIPDRFSAQQFSDYHSELNMSSLELGDSALYFCASSSHSSGNTIYFGEGSWLTVV.

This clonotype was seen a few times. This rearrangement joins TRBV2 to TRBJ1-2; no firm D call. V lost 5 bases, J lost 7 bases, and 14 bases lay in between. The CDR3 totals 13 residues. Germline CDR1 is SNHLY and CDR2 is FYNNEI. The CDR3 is CASSRVFSGGYTF. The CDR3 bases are TGTGCCAGCAGTCGGGTATTTTCCGGTGGCTACACCTTC.

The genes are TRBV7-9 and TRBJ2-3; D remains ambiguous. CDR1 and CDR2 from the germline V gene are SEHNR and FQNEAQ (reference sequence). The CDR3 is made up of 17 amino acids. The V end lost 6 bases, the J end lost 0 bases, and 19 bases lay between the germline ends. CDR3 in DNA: TGTGCCAGCAGAGCCCGTATCCGCGGTAGCAGCACAGATACGCAGTATTTT. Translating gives CASRARIRGSSTDTQYF.

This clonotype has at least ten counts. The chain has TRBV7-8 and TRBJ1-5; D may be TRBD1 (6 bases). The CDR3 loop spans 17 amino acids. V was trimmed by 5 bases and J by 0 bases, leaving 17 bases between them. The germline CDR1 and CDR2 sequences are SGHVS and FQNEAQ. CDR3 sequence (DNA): TGTGCCAGCAGCGCCGGACAGATCCAACATAGCAATCAGCCCCAGCATTTT. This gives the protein CASSAGQIQHSNQPQHF.